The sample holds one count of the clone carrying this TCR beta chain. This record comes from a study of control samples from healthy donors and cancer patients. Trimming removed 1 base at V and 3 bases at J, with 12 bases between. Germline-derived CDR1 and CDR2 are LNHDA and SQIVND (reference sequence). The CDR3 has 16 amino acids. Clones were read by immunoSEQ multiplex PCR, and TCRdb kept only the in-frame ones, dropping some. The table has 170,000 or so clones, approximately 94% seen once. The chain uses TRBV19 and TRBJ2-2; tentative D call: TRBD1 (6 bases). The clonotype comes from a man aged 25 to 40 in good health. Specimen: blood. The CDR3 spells CASSIGTRGYTGELFF. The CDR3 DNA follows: TGTGCCAGTAGTATAGGAACGAGGGGGTACACCGGGGAGCTGTTTTTT.